A single sample is the source of the 13 T cell receptor beta chains below, sequenced in a study of monozygotic twins with inflammatory bowel disease. After re-calling the 5' RACE reads, TCRdb lists one entry per CDR3 protein, DNA absent. Its listing shows 190,000 or so distinct CDR3 sequences. Material for sequencing was blood. These receptors all come from a human donor with ulcerative colitis or Crohn's disease, or a healthy co-twin of an affected twin (not recorded which).

The chain couples TRBV25-1 to TRBJ1-6; TCRdb lists TRBD1, though no DNA is available to test this call. The germline CDR1 and CDR2 sequences are MGHDK and SYGVNS. The CDR3 runs to 14 residues. CDR3 residues: CASRQTGSDSPLHF.

The genes are TRBV7-9 and TRBJ2-4; TCRdb's D call of TRBD2 is untestable without DNA. There are 16 residues in the CDR3. Germline V gene data show CDR1 as SEHNR and CDR2 as FQNEAQ (reference sequence). CDR3 protein: CASSSQTSGGKNIQYF.

The gene calls are TRBV20-1 and TRBJ2-5; TCRdb selects TRBD1, and the lack of DNA leaves this call unchecked. Germline V lookup: CDR1 DFQATT, CDR2 SNEGSKA (reference sequence). This CDR3 comprises 16 residues. CDR3 amino acids: CSARVPRSGRQETQYF.

This sequence joins TRBV7-2 and TRBJ2-5; lacking DNA, the TRBD2 call made by TCRdb goes unchecked. The length of the CDR3 is 14 residues. CDR1 and CDR2 from the germline V gene are SGHTA and FQGNSA. The CDR3 loop is CASSQDFFGETQYF.

This chain uses TRBV6-1 with TRBJ2-6; the D gene TCRdb calls, TRBD1, cannot be checked with no DNA. Germline V CDR1 and CDR2: MNHNS, SASEGT. This CDR3 comprises 16 residues. CDR3 residues: CASSEGGGSGANVLTF.

V is TRBV20-1 and J is TRBJ1-5; TCRdb outputs TRBD1, but without DNA this stays unchecked. Germline V gene data show CDR1 as DFQATT and CDR2 as SNEGSKA (reference sequence). The CDR3 is 15 residues long. The CDR3: CSARAAGAVNQPQHF.

The chain has TRBV7-9 and TRBJ1-5; checking the TCRdb D call of TRBD1 is not possible without DNA. Germline assignment: CDR1 SEHNR and CDR2 FQNEAQ (reference sequence). This CDR3 is built from 17 residues. This chain's CDR3 is CASSLFVGTPGNQPQHF.

The chain couples TRBV20-1 to TRBJ1-2; TCRdb's D call, TRBD1, is unchecked because there is no DNA. Germline V gene lookup returns CDR1 DFQATT and CDR2 SNEGSKA (reference sequence). CDR3 length: 17 residues. The CDR3 sequence is CSAILVIGTPSRYGYTF.

The chain links TRBV3-1 to TRBJ1-1; checking the TCRdb D call of TRBD1 is not possible without DNA. The V gene's germline CDR1 is LGHDT and CDR2 YNNKEL (reference sequence). The CDR3 is 15 residues long. CDR3 sequence reads: CASSHAGQGNTEAFF.

J is TRBJ2-1 and V is TRBV4-1; checking the TCRdb D call of TRBD1 is not possible without DNA. Germline V CDR1 and CDR2: MGHRA, YSYEKL. The CDR3 consists of 16 residues. The CDR3 loop reads CASSQDPRQGAGEQFF.

This chain uses TRBV5-6 with TRBJ1-5. CDR1 and CDR2 from the germline V gene are SGHDT and YYEEEE. The CDR3 runs to 15 residues. CDR3: CASSSFGLGRQPQHF.

The rearrangement joins TRBV6-5 to TRBJ2-7; TCRdb designates TRBD1, a call that cannot be tested without DNA. CDR1 is MNHEY, CDR2 SVGAGI, per germline. The CDR3 has 16 residues. CDR3 in amino acids: CASSFFSGTEDHEQYF.

The chain combines TRBV20-1 with TRBJ1-6; TCRdb reports TRBD1, a call that lacks DNA to check it against. CDR1 and CDR2 from the germline V gene are DFQATT and SNEGSKA (reference sequence). The CDR3 loop spans 14 amino acids. CDR3 amino acids: CSASPRTGQSPLHF.